This entry lists 29 T cell receptor beta chains sequenced from one sample in a study of human T cells and chemical hapten exposure. Time point: patch test 1, 2 weeks after DPC sensitization. The treatment here: therapeutic diphenylcyclopropenone sensitization with weekly scalp DPC. TCRdb itself ran the RACE reads through MiXCR, one entry per CDR3 protein. In the table there are tens of thousands of distinct CDR3 sequences, 12% of which are singletons. Sequencing used whole blood, obtained in connection with sensitization to the hapten diphenylcyclopropenone (DPC). The receptor set was obtained from a woman aged 55-70 years with alopecia areata. Some clones in this sample may be carry-over from other donors' samples.

The genes are TRBV11-2 and TRBJ2-5; 7 bases map to TRBD1. CDR3 length: 13 residues. Germline trimming cut 5 bases from V and 7 bases from J; bases unmatched to any gene: 7. Germline loops: CDR1 SGHAT, CDR2 FQNNGV. In DNA, the CDR3 is TGTGCCAGCAGCCCGGACAGGCGCCGGACCCAGTACTTC. As protein: CASSPDRRRTQYF.

This clonotype was recorded at least ten times. This chain connects TRBV10-3 to TRBJ1-4; 8 bases align to TRBD1. Germline lookup yields CDR1 ENHRY and CDR2 SYGVKD. The CDR3 is 15 residues long. DNA of the CDR3: TGTGCGTCCCGGGACAGGTTATCAACTAATGAAAAACTGTTTTTT. This sequence encodes CASRDRLSTNEKLFF.

This sequence joins TRBV7-6 and TRBJ1-3; D gene uncertain. Trimming removed 1 base from V and 8 bases from J, with 3 bases in between. The CDR3 has 11 amino acids. Germline CDR1 is SGHVS and CDR2 is FNYEAQ. The CDR3 here is CASSLDHTIYF. The CDR3 DNA sequence: TGTGCCAGCAGCTTAGATCACACCATATATTTT.

The chain employs TRBV5-6 and TRBJ2-3; 10 nucleotides line up with TRBD2. With V trimmed by 2 bases and J by 6 bases, 12 bases remained unmatched. The CDR3 contains 17 residues. Germline values: CDR1 SGHDT, CDR2 YYEEEE. Here the CDR3 DNA reads TGTGCCAGCAGCTTTCCACTACTAGCGGGGCCGCGGGATACGCAGTATTTT. This gives the protein CASSFPLLAGPRDTQYF.

Ten or more counts support this clonotype. The V gene is TRBV6-6, the J gene TRBJ1-2; D not certain. Germline V CDR1 and CDR2: MNHNY, SVGAGI (reference sequence). The CDR3 totals 14 residues. V was clipped by 0 bases and J by 3 bases, with 8 bases between them. For the CDR3, the DNA is TGTGCCAGCAGTTACTCGCCAACCGACTATGGCTACACCTTC. This translates into CASSYSPTDYGYTF.

This clonotype was counted many times. The J gene is TRBJ1-1, the V gene TRBV5-5; D is unresolved. The germline V gene has CDR1 SGHKS and CDR2 YYEKEE (reference sequence). Trimming cost V 2 bases and J 2 bases, with 10 bases left between them. CDR3 length: 14 amino acids. CDR3 in amino acids: CASSFVGINTEAFF. The DNA of the CDR3 is TGTGCCAGCAGCTTTGTGGGGATAAACACTGAAGCTTTCTTT.

Many counts were recorded for this clonotype. The chain couples TRBV5-4 to TRBJ2-2; 8 positions match TRBD1. Trimming removed 4 bases from V and 6 bases from J; junction bases left unmatched: 23. This CDR3 spans 20 amino acids. Per germline, CDR1 SGHNT and CDR2 YYREEE (reference sequence). The DNA of the CDR3 is TGTGCCAGCAGCCCGCGGGGTACTCGAGCCGGGACAGGCAGTTCCGGGGAGCTGTTTTTT. It translates to CASSPRGTRAGTGSSGELFF.

The chain uses TRBV5-4 and TRBJ2-4; possible D gene TRBD1, 5 bases. The V gene lost 4 bases and the J gene lost 2 bases, with 13 bases spanning the gap. Germline V lookup: CDR1 SGHNT, CDR2 YYREEE (reference sequence). The CDR3 runs to 15 residues. CDR3 protein: CASSRLDSTKNIQYF. Here the CDR3 DNA reads TGTGCCAGCAGCCGTCTTGACAGTACCAAAAACATTCAGTACTTC.

This clonotype was seen repeatedly, ten times or more. The chain links TRBV21-1 to TRBJ2-7; TRBD1, as called in the table, went unchecked against the DNA. TRBV21-1 constitutes a pseudogene. The CDR3 totals 15 residues. CDR3 sequence (DNA): TGTGCCAGCAGCAAGGGGGGCTCATCCCCCTACGAGCAGTACTTC. Translation gives CASSKGGSSPYEQYF.

The chain carries TRBV20-1 and TRBJ1-5; 7 bases agree with TRBD1. The junction had 3 bases not matched to a gene; V was cut back by 3 bases and J by 1 base. The germline V gene encodes CDR1 DFQATT and CDR2 SNEGSKA (reference sequence). CDR3 length equals 14 residues. This chain's CDR3 is CSARAGQSNQPQHF. The CDR3 DNA is TGCAGTGCTAGGGCGGGACAGAGCAATCAGCCCCAGCATTTT.

This chain joins TRBV10-3 and TRBJ1-1; TRBD1 matches at 7 bases. CDR1 and CDR2 (germline): ENHRY, SYGVKD. This CDR3 is 15 amino acids long. J gave up 1 base and V 6 bases, and 8 bases lay outside the gene matches. CDR3 in amino acids: CAISQDRPWNTEAFF. CDR3 bases: TGTGCCATCAGCCAGGACAGGCCATGGAACACTGAAGCTTTCTTT.

There are a few counts of this clonotype. The gene calls are TRBV4-2 and TRBJ1-3; maybe TRBD1 (5 bases). V gave up 1 base and J gave up 4 bases, with 11 bases separating them. CDR3 size: 15 residues. Germline loops: CDR1 LGHNA, CDR2 YNFKEQ. The CDR3 DNA is TGTGCCAGCAGCCAAGGAGGGACTTCAGGAAACACCATATATTTT. Amino acid sequence: CASSQGGTSGNTIYF.

This clonotype has a count of ten or more. The chain has TRBV2 and TRBJ1-1; D is perhaps TRBD1 (6 bases). Trimming removed 6 bases at V and 5 bases at J, with 13 bases between. The CDR3 is made up of 13 amino acids. Germline V gene sequence: CDR1 SNHLY, CDR2 FYNNEI. The CDR3 sequence: CASSPRGGTEAFF. As DNA, the CDR3 is TGTGCCAGCAGCCCCAGGGGAGGAACTGAAGCTTTCTTT.

There are many counts of this clonotype. This chain joins TRBV12-3 or TRBV12-4 and TRBJ1-4; 9 bases align to TRBD1. CDR3 length equals 14 residues. V shed 6 bases, J shed 8 bases, and the junction held 7 bases outside the gene matches. CDR3: CASRQGQGREKLFF. The CDR3 coding sequence is TGTGCCAGCAGACAGGGACAGGGACGCGAAAAACTGTTTTTT.

Many counts were recorded for this clonotype. This chain uses TRBV6-6 with TRBJ2-1, with D maybe TRBD2 (7 bases). The CDR3 totals 14 residues. CDR1 and CDR2 from the germline V gene are MNHNY and SVGAGI (reference sequence). V lost 11 bases and J lost 7, with 21 bases in between. The CDR3 region has the DNA TGTGCCGCGGCCGGGGGGCCCATGGGGAATGAGCAGTTCTTC. This sequence encodes CAAAGGPMGNEQFF.

The gene calls are TRBV7-8 and TRBJ1-5, with D maybe TRBD1 (5 bases). The CDR3 has 15 amino acids. CDR1 is SGHVS and CDR2 is FQNEAQ in the germline V gene. Trimming removed 0 bases from V and 6 bases from J, with 12 bases in between. The CDR3 DNA reads TGTGCCAGCAGCTTAGCGGGGGGTTTGCTTCAGCCCCAGCATTTT. As protein: CASSLAGGLLQPQHF.

This clonotype was observed a few times. V is TRBV10-1 and J is TRBJ2-1; no definite D call. V shed 4 bases and J shed 4 bases, with 11 bases lying between them. The CDR3 length is 14 residues. Germline V gene sequence: CDR1 WNHNN, CDR2 SYGVQD (reference sequence). This chain's CDR3 is CASSGGDLYNEQFF. For the CDR3, the DNA is TGCGCCAGCAGTGGGGGTGACCTATACAATGAGCAGTTCTTC.

This clonotype was seen a few times. The chain uses TRBV10-3 and TRBJ2-2; the D gene is possibly TRBD1 (6 bases). The CDR3 extends over 14 amino acids. Germline V gene lookup returns CDR1 ENHRY and CDR2 SYGVKD. The ends were cut back, 7 bases at V and 4 bases at J, with 13 bases in the middle. The CDR3 reads CAITPGEGTGELFF. The CDR3 DNA follows: TGTGCCATCACACCAGGGGAAGGCACCGGGGAGCTGTTTTTT.

The sample holds a few counts of this clonotype. This sequence joins TRBV12-3 or TRBV12-4 and TRBJ1-2; the D gene is possibly TRBD1 (6 bases). The CDR3 runs to 13 residues. Trimming stripped 9 bases from V and 0 bases from J, with 11 bases between. CDR3 DNA sequence: TGTGCCAGTCGGGGGGCTGCTAACTATGGCTACACCTTC. As protein: CASRGAANYGYTF.

The rearrangement links TRBV27 to TRBJ1-2, with D unresolved. V was cut by 2 bases and J by 6 bases, with 16 bases left in between. The CDR3 contains 15 residues. Germline CDR1 MNHEY, CDR2 SMNVEV (reference sequence). The CDR3 region is CASSLTAGEWDGYTF. The CDR3 DNA is TGTGCCAGCAGTTTAACGGCAGGCGAATGGGATGGCTACACCTTC.

This clonotype was counted only a few times. The J gene is TRBJ2-1, the V gene TRBV5-1; 14 bases line up with TRBD2. This CDR3 is built from 16 residues. Per the germline V gene, CDR1 is SGHRS and CDR2 is YFSETQ. Trimming removed 4 bases from V and 9 bases from J; junction bases left unmatched: 9. CDR3 bases: TGCGCCAGCAGCCCAAGACTAGCGGGGGGGCAAGGTGAGCAGTTCTTC. Translated, it gives CASSPRLAGGQGEQFF.

This chain connects TRBV5-1 to TRBJ1-1; D may be TRBD1 (5 bases). V lost 0 bases, J lost 3 bases, and 12 bases lay in between. This CDR3 is 15 amino acids long. CDR1 is SGHRS, CDR2 YFSETQ, per germline. CDR3 sequence reads: CASSLEEGRDTEAFF. The CDR3 region has the DNA TGCGCCAGCAGCTTGGAGGAGGGCAGGGACACTGAAGCTTTCTTT.

This clonotype has only a few counts. V is TRBV20-1 and J is TRBJ2-7, with 11 bases lining up with TRBD1. CDR1 and CDR2 from the germline V gene are DFQATT and SNEGSKA (reference sequence). The CDR3 spans 15 residues. The trim removed 5 bases at V and 7 bases at J, leaving 13 bases unmatched. The CDR3 coding sequence is TGCAGTGCTTCACCGAGGACAGGGGGCTCTTGGGAGCAGTACTTC. Amino acid sequence: CSASPRTGGSWEQYF.

This clonotype was seen at least ten times. The V and J genes are TRBV20-1 and TRBJ2-1; D is uncertain. Germline V CDR1 and CDR2: DFQATT, SNEGSKA (reference sequence). V was pared by 3 bases and J by 0 bases, with 12 bases between. CDR3 length: 15 amino acids. The CDR3 nucleotides read TGCAGTGCTAGCGGCGGTTCCAGCTCCTACAATGAGCAGTTCTTC. It yields the protein CSASGGSSSYNEQFF.

This clonotype was observed many times. V is TRBV11-2 and J is TRBJ2-7, with D unresolved. The germline V gene has CDR1 SGHAT and CDR2 FQNNGV. The CDR3 is made up of 13 amino acids. Between the trimmed V and J ends, which lost 3 bases and 2 bases, there was a span of 8 bases. The CDR3 bases are TGTGCCAGCAGCTTCACTGCAGCCTACGAGCAGTACTTC. Translating it yields CASSFTAAYEQYF.

Remarks on this clonotype: A read error may be the cause here, since a much bigger clone is one base away. Here the CDR3 reads CASSYGVHISGNTIYF. The DNA of the CDR3 is TGTGCCAGCAGTTACGGAGTACACATCTCTGGAAACACCATATATTTT. This rearrangement joins TRBV6-6 to TRBJ1-3; D unresolved. Trimming took off 2 bases at V and 0 bases at J, with 11 bases between the two ends. In germline, CDR1 is MNHNY, CDR2 SVGAGI (reference sequence). The CDR3 covers 16 residues.

V and J are TRBV25-1 and TRBJ1-6; 8 bases are shared with TRBD1. Losses at the gene ends were 2 bases for V and 7 bases for J; bases not matched to a gene: 1. This CDR3 is built from 14 residues. The germline V gene has CDR1 MGHDK and CDR2 SYGVNS. The CDR3 is CASSEDRGNSPLHF. CDR3 nucleotide sequence: TGTGCCAGCAGTGAAGACAGGGGAAATTCACCCCTCCACTTT.

This clonotype was detected a few times. The V gene is TRBV12-3 or TRBV12-4, the J gene TRBJ2-5, with D unclear. This CDR3 has 12 amino acids. The V and J ends lost 5 bases and 9 bases respectively, with 13 bases between them. This chain's CDR3 is CASSTSPRAQYF. DNA for the CDR3: TGTGCCAGCAGTACAAGCCCACGGGCCCAGTACTTC.

This clonotype was observed many times. The chain has TRBV6-5 and TRBJ1-2; D is ambiguous. The germline V and J ends were trimmed by 6 bases and 5 bases, with 7 bases remaining between them. Per the germline V gene, CDR1 is MNHEY and CDR2 is SVGAGI. CDR3 length: 11 amino acids. DNA for the CDR3: TGTGCCAGCAGCTCCTATTATGGCTACACCTTC. Its protein is CASSSYYGYTF.